Listed here is a single T cell receptor beta chain. The antigen remains undetermined. PCR primers comprised 60 Vbeta and 13 Jbeta primers. Sequencing was performed with immunoSEQ multiplex PCR; in TCRdb, only in-frame clones are kept and a portion is missing. This sample has a few hundred thousand clones, with roughly 80% found just once. The J segment lost 2 bases and the V segment lost 5 bases, leaving 3 bases of the junction unmatched. The germline V gene encodes CDR1 MNHEY and CDR2 SMNVEV (reference sequence). This CDR3 is built from 14 residues. The data were taken from a study of cytomegalovirus exposure and HLA in healthy donors. The study's findings and limits: In an earlier analysis, in around 590 donors, most V segments appeared productive either ~87% or ~30% of the time.

Specimen: PBMCs. This receptor was obtained from a man younger than 45 in good health and CMV-seronegative. V is TRBV27 and J is TRBJ2-7; 10 nucleotides match TRBD1. This CDR3 reads CASSVGTGAYEQYF. The CDR3 DNA sequence: TGTGCCAGCAGTGTGGGGACAGGGGCCTACGAGCAGTACTTC.